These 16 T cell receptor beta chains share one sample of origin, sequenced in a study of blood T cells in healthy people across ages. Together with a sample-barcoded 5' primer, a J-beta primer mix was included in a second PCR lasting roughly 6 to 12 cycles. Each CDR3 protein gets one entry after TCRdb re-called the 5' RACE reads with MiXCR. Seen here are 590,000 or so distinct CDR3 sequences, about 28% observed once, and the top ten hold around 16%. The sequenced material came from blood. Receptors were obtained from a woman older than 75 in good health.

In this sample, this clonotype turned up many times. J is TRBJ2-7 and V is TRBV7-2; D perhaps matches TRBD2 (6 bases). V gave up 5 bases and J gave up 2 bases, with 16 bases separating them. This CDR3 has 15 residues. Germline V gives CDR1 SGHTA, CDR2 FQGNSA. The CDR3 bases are TGTGCCAGCAGCGCCCGAGGGAGGCGGGCCTACGAGCAGTACTTC. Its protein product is CASSARGRRAYEQYF.

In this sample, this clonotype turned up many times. The CDR3 sequence is CASSPSQGDSGANVLTF. The DNA for the CDR3 is TGTGCCAGCAGTCCCTCCCAGGGCGACTCTGGGGCCAACGTCCTGACTTTC. V is TRBV27 and J is TRBJ2-6; weak D call: TRBD1 (5 bases). CDR1 and CDR2 from the germline V gene are MNHEY and SMNVEV (reference sequence). This CDR3 is 17 amino acids long. Trimming took off 5 bases at V and 0 bases at J, with 14 bases between the two ends.

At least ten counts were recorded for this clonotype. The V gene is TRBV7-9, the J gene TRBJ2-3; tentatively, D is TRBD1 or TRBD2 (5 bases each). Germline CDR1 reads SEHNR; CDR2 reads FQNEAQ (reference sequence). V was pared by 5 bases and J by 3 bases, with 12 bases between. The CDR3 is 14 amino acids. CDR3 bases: TGTGCCAGCAGCATGGGACGGTTGACAGATACGCAGTATTTT. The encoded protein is CASSMGRLTDTQYF.

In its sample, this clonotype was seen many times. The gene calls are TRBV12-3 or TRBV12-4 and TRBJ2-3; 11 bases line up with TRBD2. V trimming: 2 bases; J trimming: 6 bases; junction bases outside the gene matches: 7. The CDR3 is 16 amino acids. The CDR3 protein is CASSLYSGGARDTQYF. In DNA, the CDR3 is TGTGCCAGCAGTTTATATAGCGGGGGGGCAAGGGATACGCAGTATTTT.

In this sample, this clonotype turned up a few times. The CDR3 coding sequence is TGTGCCAGCAGCTTAGCCCCAACAGGGTTCACCGGGGAGCTGTTTTTT. It specifies CASSLAPTGFTGELFF. The J gene is TRBJ2-2, the V gene TRBV7-3, with a possible D match to TRBD1 (6 bases). V lost 2 bases to trimming and J lost 4 bases, with 14 bases between them. CDR3 size: 16 residues. Per germline, CDR1 SGHTA and CDR2 FQGTGA.

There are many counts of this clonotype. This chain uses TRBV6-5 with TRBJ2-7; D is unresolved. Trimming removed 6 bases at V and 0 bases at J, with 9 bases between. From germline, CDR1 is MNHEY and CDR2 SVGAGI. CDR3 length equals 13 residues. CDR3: CASSFGVSYEQYF. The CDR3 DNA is TGTGCCAGCAGCTTTGGGGTCTCCTACGAGCAGTACTTC.

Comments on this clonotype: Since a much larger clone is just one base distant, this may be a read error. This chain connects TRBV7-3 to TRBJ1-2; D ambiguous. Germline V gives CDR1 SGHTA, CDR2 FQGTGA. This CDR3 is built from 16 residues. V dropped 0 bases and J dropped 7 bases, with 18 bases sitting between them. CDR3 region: CASSLTGREGESGYTF. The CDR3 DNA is TGTGCCAGCAGCTTAACCGGCCGGGAGGGAGAGAGTGGCTACACCTTC.

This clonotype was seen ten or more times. CDR3 DNA sequence: TGTGCCAGCAGTTTAACGGGTGGAGGGCCTGAAAAACTGTTTTTT. This gives the protein CASSLTGGGPEKLFF. V gene TRBV27 combines with J gene TRBJ1-4; D uncertain. There are 15 residues in the CDR3. V shed 2 bases and J shed 7 bases, with 14 bases lying between them. Germline CDR1 reads MNHEY; CDR2 reads SMNVEV (reference sequence).

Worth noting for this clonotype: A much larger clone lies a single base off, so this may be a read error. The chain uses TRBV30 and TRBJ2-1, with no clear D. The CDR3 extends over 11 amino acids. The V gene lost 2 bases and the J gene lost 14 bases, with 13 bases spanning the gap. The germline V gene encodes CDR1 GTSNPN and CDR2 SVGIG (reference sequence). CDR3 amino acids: CAWSLSDTEFF. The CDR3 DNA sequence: TGTGCCTGGAGTTTGTCAGATACGGAGTTCTTC.

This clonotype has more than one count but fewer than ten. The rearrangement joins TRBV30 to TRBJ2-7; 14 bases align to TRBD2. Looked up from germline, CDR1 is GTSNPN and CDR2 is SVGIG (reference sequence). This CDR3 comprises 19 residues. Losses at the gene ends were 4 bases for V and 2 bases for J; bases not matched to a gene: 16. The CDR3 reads CAWILGLAGGLPVAYEQYF. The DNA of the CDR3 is TGTGCCTGGATCCTCGGACTAGCGGGGGGTCTTCCCGTGGCCTACGAGCAGTACTTC. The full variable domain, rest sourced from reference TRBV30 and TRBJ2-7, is SQTIHQWPATLVQPVGSPLSLECTVEGTSNPNLYWYRQAAGRGLQLLFYSVGIGQISSEVPQNLSASRPQDRQFILSSKKLLLSDSGFYLCAWILGLAGGLPVAYEQYFGPGTRLTVT.

The CDR3 DNA reads TGCGCCAGCAGCGGGTACTCGGGACAGGGAAAAAAGGAGGCTGAAGCTTTCTTT. This encodes CASSGYSGQGKKEAEAFF. The chain links TRBV5-1 to TRBJ1-1, with TRBD1 identical over 9 bases. V lost 4 bases, J lost 6 bases, and 19 bases stayed unmatched. CDR3 size: 18 residues. Germline loops: CDR1 SGHRS, CDR2 YFSETQ.

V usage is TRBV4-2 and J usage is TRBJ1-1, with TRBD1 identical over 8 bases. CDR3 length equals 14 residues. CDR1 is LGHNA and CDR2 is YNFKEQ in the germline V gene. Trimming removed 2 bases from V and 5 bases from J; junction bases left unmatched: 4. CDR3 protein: CASSQTGGWTEAFF. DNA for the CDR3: TGTGCCAGCAGCCAAACAGGGGGTTGGACTGAAGCTTTCTTT.

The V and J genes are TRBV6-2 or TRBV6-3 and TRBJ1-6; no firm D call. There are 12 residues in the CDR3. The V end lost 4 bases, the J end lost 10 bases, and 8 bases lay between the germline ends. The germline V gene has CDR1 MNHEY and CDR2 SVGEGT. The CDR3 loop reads CASSSSYSPLHF. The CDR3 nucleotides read TGTGCCAGCAGTTCGAGTTACTCACCCCTCCACTTT.

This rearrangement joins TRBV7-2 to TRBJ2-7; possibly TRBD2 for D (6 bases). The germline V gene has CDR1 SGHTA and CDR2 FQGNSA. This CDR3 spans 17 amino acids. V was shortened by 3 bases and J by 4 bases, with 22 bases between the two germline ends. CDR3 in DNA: TGTGCCAGCAGCTTTAACATCCTGGGACTTGGGAGTTACGAGCAGTACTTC. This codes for CASSFNILGLGSYEQYF.

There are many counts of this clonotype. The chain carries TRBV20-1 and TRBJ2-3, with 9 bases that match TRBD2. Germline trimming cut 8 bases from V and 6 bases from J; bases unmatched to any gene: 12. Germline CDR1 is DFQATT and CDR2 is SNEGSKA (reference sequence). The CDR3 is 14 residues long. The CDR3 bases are TGCAGTTCCTCCAGCGGGGGGATAACGGATACGCAGTATTTT. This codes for CSSSSGGITDTQYF.

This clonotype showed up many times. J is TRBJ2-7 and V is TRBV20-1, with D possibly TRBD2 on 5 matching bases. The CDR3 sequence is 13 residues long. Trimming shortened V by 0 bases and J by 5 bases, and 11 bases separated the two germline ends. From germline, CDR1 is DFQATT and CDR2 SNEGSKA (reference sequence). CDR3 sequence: CSARDLWRDEQYF. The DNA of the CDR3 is TGCAGTGCTAGAGATCTCTGGCGGGACGAGCAGTACTTC.